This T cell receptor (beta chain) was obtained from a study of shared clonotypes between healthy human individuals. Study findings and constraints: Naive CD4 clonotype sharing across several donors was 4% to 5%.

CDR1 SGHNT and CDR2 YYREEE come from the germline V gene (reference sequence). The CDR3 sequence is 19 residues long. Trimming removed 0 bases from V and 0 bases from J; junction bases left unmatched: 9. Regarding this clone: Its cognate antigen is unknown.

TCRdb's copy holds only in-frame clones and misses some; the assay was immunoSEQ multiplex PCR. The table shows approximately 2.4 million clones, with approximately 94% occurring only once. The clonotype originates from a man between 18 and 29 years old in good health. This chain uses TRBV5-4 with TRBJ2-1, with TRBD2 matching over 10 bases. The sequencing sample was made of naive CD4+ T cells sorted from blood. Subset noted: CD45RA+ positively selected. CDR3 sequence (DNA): TGTGCCAGCAGCTTGGCGCCTCAATTAGCGGGGGGCTCCTACAATGAGCAGTTCTTC. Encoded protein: CASSLAPQLAGGSYNEQFF. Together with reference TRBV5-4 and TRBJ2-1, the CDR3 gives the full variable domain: ETGVTQSPTHLIKTRGQQVTLRCSSQSGHNTVSWYQQALGQGPQFIFQYYREEENGRGNFPPRFSGLQFPNYSSELNVNALELDDSALYLCASSLAPQLAGGSYNEQFFGPGTRLTVL.